This T cell receptor (beta chain) was sequenced during a study of T cell changes during pregnancy in multiple sclerosis. This clone was recorded once. The CDR3 is 15 residues long. Germline CDR1 is SGHTA and CDR2 is FQGNSA. V lost 1 base, J lost 9 bases, and 5 bases stayed unmatched. This table comes from immunoSEQ multiplex PCR, and its TCRdb copy is limited to in-frame clones, with some not included. The table lists about 61,000 clones, about nine tenths of them singletons. The chain recombines TRBV7-2 with TRBJ1-6; the match to TRBD1 covers 8 bases. Sample: peripheral blood, taken in the first trimester of pregnancy. The clonotype comes from a female donor in good health, enrolled as a control in a pregnancy study. CDR3 loop: CASSLETGESSPLHF. The DNA for the CDR3 is TGTGCCAGCAGCTTAGAGACAGGGGAGAGTTCACCCCTCCACTTT.